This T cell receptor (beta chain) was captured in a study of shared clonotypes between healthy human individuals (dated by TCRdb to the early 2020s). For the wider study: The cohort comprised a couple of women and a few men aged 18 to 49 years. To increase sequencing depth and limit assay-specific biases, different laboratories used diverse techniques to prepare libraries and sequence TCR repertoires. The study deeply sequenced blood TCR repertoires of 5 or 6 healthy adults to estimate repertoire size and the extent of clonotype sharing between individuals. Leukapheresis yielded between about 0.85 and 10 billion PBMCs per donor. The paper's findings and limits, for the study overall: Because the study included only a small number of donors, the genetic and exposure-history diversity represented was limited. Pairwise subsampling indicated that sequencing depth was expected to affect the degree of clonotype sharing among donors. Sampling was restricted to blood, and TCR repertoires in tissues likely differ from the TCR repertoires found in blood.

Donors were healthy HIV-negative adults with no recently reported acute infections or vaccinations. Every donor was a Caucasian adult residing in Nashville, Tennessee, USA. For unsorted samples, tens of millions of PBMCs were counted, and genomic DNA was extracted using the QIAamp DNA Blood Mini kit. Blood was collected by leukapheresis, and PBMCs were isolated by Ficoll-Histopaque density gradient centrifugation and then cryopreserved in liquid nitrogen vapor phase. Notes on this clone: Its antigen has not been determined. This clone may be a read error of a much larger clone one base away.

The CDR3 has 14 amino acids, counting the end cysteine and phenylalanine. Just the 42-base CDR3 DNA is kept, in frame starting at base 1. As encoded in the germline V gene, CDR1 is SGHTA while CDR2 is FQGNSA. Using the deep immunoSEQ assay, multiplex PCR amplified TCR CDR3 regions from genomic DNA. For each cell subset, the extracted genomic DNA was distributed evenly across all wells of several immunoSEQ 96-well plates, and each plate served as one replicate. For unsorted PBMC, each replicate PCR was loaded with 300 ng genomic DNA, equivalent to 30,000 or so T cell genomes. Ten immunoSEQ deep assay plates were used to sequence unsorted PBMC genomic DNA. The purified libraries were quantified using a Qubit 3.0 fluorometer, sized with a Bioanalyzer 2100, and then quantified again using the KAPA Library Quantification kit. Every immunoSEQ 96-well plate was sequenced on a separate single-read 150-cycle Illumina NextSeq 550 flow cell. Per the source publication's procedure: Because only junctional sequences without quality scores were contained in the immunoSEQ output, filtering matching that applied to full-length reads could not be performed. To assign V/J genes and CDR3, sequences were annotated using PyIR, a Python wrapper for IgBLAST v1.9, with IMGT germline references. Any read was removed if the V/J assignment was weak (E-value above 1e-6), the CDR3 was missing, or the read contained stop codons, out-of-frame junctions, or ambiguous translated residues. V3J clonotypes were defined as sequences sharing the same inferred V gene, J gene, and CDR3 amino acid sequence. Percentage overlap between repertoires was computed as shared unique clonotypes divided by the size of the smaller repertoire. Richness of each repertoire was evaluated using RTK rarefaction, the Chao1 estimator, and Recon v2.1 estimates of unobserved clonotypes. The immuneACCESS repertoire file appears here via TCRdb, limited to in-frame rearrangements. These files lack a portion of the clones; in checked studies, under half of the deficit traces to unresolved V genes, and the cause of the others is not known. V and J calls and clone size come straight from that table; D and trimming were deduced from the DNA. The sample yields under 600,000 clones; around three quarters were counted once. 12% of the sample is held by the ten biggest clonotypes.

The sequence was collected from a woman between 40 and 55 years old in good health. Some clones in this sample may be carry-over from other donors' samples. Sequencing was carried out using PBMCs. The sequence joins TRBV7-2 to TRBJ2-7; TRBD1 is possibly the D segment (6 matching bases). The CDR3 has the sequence CARSSNTGPYEQYF. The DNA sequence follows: TGTGCCAGAAGCTCTAACACAGGGCCCTACGAGCAGTACTTC.